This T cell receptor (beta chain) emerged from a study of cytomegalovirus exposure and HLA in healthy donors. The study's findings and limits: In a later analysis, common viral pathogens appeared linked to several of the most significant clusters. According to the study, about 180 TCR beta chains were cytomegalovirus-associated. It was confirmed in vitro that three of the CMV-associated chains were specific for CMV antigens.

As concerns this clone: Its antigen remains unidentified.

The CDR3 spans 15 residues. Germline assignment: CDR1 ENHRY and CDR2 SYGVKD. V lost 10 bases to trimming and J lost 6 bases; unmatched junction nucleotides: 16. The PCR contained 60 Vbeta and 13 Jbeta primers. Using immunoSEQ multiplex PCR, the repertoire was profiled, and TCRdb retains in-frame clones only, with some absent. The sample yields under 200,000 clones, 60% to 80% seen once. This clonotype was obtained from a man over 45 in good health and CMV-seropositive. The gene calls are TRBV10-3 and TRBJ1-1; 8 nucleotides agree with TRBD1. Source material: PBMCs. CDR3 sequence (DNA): TGTGCCACCCTACCCCTGGACAGGGTTGGGGCTGAAGCTTTCTTT. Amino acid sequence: CATLPLDRVGAEAFF.